A selection of T cell receptor beta chains follows, all from one sample in a study of shared clonotypes between healthy human individuals. Sequenced by immunoSEQ multiplex PCR; TCRdb stores in-frame clones only, minus some. Of some 680,000 clones listed, roughly 72% were seen once; the top ten hold around 1.8%. Sequenced: memory CD4+ T cells sorted from blood. These receptors were taken from a woman aged 25 to 39 in good health. Each CDR3 is given with its conserved first and last residue. A D gene is named only where the DNA matches it firmly. Not all rows give a size; the values are once, few, many and, for expanded clones, a class.

D	V	size	J	DNA	CDR3
TRBD2	TRBV7-6	once	TRBJ2-2	TGTGCCAGCAGCACTAGCGGGGTGAACACCGGGGAGCTGTTTTTT	CASSTSGVNTGELFF
NA	TRBV28	NA	TRBJ1-1	TGTGCCAGCAGTCGGGAGAGAGAAGCTTTCTTT	CASSREREAFF
TRBD1	TRBV7-9	NA	TRBJ1-1	TGTGCCAGCAGCTTCGACAGGGGGCAGACTGAAGCTTTCTTT	CASSFDRGQTEAFF
NA	TRBV11-2	NA	TRBJ2-5	TGTGCCAGCAGTTCCGCCGTAGGATATCAAGAGACCCAGTACTTC	CASSSAVGYQETQYF
NA	TRBV11-3	many	TRBJ1-5	TGTGCCAGCAGCAAACAGGGCAAGGGCAATCAGCCCCAGCATTTT	CASSKQGKGNQPQHF
TRBD1	TRBV11-2	NA	TRBJ2-2	TGTGCCAGCAGCTTAAATTCACAGGGGGCGAACACCGGGGAGCTGTTTTTT	CASSLNSQGANTGELFF
NA	TRBV28	NA	TRBJ2-5	TGTGCCAGCAGAGGGGTCGGGGAAGAGACCCAGTACTTC	CASRGVGEETQYF
TRBD2	TRBV7-2	NA	TRBJ2-7	TGTGCCAGCAGATTGGGGCAGGGAGGGTCATACGAGCAGTACTTC	CASRLGQGGSYEQYF
NA	TRBV29-1	NA	TRBJ1-1	TGCAGCTCCCGGGACGGCTTGAACACTGAAGCTTTCTTT	CSSRDGLNTEAFF
NA	TRBV15	once	TRBJ1-1	TGTGCCACCAGGAGGACAGTGAACACTGAAGCTTTCTTT	CATRRTVNTEAFF
NA	TRBV6-1	NA	TRBJ2-7	TGTGCCAGCAGTGAAGGCGCCTCGAGCTCCTACGAGCAGTACTTC	CASSEGASSSYEQYF
TRBD2	TRBV7-9	NA	TRBJ2-1	TGTGCCAGCAGCTCTACGGGAGGTCTGAATGAGCAGTTCTTC	CASSSTGGLNEQFF
NA	TRBV4-1	NA	TRBJ2-7	TGCGCCAGCAGATCCACGGGCCAACACTACGAGCAGTACTTC	CASRSTGQHYEQYF
NA	TRBV19	NA	TRBJ1-1	TGTGCCAGTAGTGCCCAGGGCATGAACACTGAAGCTTTCTTT	CASSAQGMNTEAFF
NA	TRBV6-1	NA	TRBJ1-1	TGTGCCAGCAGCCCCCGCCAAGAAAACACTGAAGCTTTCTTT	CASSPRQENTEAFF
NA	TRBV5-1	NA	TRBJ1-1	TGCGCCAGCAGCTGGGCCGGACAATCCACTGAAGCTTTCTTT	CASSWAGQSTEAFF
NA	TRBV4-2	few	TRBJ1-5	TGTGCCAGCAGCCGGGAGGGGCAAAGCAATCAGCCCCAGCATTTT	CASSREGQSNQPQHF
TRBD2	TRBV7-9	once	TRBJ2-7	TGTGCCAGCAGCTCCGCTGTAGCGGGAGTGCACGAGCAGTACTTC	CASSSAVAGVHEQYF